This TCR beta chain was retrieved from a study of blood T cell repertoires in COVID-19. Study-wide context: Material from acute and convalescent COVID-19 was sourced from the United States, Italy and Spain. Sample material is recorded as cDNA or gDNA derived from T cells, B-cell-depleted T cells, or PBMCs.

Deletions cut 6 bases from V and 6 bases from J, with 7 bases between. There are 11 residues in the CDR3. The Seattle site enrolled patients during active infection and followed them longitudinally. In the original analysis: Counts of nucleated cells, estimated from reference gene primer amplification, were obtained. This table comes from immunoSEQ multiplex PCR, and its TCRdb copy is limited to in-frame clones, with some not included. The DNA was the basis for D and trimming; V, J and clone size are from that table. The sample shows roughly 210,000 clones, around four fifths of them seen only once. The receptor was isolated from a woman over 75 with COVID-19, enrolled during active disease. This chain joins TRBV12-3 or TRBV12-4 and TRBJ2-3; D is perhaps TRBD2 (5 bases). Sequenced sample: peripheral blood. The DNA for the CDR3 is TGTGCCAGCAGCCGAGGGGATACGCAGTATTTT. Protein product: CASSRGDTQYF.